The clone carrying this TCR beta chain was seen just once. The data were taken from a study of shared clonotypes between healthy human individuals. Study-wide context: Donors consisted of a couple of women and three men between 18 and 49.

An assay was performed, and its level was deep. Splitting of each subset's genomic DNA was done evenly across several immunoSEQ plates. Profiling relied on immunoSEQ multiplex PCR, and the TCRdb table lists in-frame clones only, not all of them. Of about 490,000 clones in the sample, 81% were seen once. The V segment lost 1 base and the J segment 4 bases; nucleotides outside the gene matches: 10. The CDR3 is 17 amino acids. The germline CDR1 and CDR2 sequences are SGHRS and YFSETQ. The genes are TRBV5-1 and TRBJ2-3, with 9 bases aligning to TRBD2. Sequenced sample: PBMCs. The clonotype comes from a woman aged 40 to 50 in good health. Some clones in this sample may be carry-over from other donors' samples. CDR3: CASSLQVSGSGADTQYF. The CDR3 DNA sequence: TGCGCCAGCAGCTTGCAAGTTAGCGGGAGTGGAGCAGATACGCAGTATTTT.